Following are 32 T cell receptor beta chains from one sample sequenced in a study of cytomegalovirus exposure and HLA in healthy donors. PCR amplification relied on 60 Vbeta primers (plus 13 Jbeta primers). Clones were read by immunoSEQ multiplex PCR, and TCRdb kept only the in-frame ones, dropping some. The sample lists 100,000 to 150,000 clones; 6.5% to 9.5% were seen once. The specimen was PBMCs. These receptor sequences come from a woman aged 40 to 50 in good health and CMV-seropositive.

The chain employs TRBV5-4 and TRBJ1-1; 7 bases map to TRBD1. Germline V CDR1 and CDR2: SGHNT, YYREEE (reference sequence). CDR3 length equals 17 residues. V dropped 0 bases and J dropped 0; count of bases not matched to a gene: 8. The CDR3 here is CASSLDLTGFMNTEAFF. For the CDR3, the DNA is TGTGCCAGCAGCTTGGATTTGACAGGGTTTATGAACACTGAAGCTTTCTTT.

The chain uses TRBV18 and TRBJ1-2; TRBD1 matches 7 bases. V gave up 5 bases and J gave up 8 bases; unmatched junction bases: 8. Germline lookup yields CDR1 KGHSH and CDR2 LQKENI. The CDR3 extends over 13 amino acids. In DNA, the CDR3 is TGTGCCAGCTCATCTTTTACAGGGGAGGGCTACACCTTC. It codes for CASSSFTGEGYTF.

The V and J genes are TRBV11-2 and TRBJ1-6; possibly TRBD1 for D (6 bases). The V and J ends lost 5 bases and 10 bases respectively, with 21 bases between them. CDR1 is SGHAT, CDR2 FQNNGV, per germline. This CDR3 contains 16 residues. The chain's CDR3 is CASSLHGGSRGSPLHF. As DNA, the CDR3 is TGTGCCAGCAGCCTGCATGGGGGCAGTCGTGGGTCACCCCTCCACTTT.

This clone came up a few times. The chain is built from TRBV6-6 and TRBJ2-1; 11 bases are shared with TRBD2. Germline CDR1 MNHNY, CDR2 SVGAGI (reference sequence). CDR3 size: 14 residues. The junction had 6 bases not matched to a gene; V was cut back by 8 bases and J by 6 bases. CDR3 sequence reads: CASGSGGAVNEQFF. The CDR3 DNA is TGTGCCAGCGGTAGCGGGGGGGCGGTCAATGAGCAGTTCTTC.

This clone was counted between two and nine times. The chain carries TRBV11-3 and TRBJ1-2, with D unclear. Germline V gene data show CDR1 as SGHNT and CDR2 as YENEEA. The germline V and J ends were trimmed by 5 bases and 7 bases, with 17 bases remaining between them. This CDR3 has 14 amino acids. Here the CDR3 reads CASSNGQREGGYTF. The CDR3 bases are TGTGCCAGCAGCAACGGCCAGCGAGAAGGTGGCTACACCTTC.

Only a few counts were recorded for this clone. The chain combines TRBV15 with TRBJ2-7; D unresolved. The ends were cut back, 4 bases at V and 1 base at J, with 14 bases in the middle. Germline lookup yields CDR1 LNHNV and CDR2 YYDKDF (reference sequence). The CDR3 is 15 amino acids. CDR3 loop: CATSIDPVFSYEQYF. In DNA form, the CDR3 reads TGTGCCACCAGCATCGATCCAGTTTTTTCCTACGAGCAGTACTTC.

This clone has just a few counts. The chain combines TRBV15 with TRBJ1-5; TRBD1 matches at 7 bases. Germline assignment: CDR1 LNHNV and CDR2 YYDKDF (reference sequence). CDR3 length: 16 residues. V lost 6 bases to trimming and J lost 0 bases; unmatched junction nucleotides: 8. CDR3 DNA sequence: TGTGCCACCAGTTACACCGGGACAGATAGCAATCAGCCCCAGCATTTT. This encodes CATSYTGTDSNQPQHF.

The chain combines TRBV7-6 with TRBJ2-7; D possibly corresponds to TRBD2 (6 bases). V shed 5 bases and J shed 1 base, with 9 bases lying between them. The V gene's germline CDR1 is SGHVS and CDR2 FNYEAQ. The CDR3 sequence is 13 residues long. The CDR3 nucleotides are TGTGCCAGCAGCCCGGGACTTTCCTACGAGCAGTACTTC. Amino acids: CASSPGLSYEQYF.

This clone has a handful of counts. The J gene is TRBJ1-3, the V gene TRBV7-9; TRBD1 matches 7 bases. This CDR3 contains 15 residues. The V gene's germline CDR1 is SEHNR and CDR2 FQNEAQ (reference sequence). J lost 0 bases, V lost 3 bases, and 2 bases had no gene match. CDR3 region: CASSFTGDSGNTIYF. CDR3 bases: TGTGCCAGCAGCTTTACAGGGGACTCTGGAAACACCATATATTTT.

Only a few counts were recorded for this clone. The CDR3 DNA sequence: TGTGCCTGGACCATCGACGACACCTATGGCTACACCTTC. It specifies CAWTIDDTYGYTF. This rearrangement joins TRBV30 to TRBJ1-2; D call uncertain. Germline V CDR1 and CDR2: GTSNPN, SVGIG (reference sequence). This CDR3 contains 13 residues. V gave up 4 bases and J gave up 4 bases, with 13 bases separating them.

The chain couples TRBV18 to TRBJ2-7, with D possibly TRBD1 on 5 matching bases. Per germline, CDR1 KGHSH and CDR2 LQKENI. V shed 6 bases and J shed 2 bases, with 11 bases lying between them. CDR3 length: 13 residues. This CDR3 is CASSSSGTYEQYF. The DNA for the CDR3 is TGTGCCAGCTCCTCATCAGGGACCTACGAGCAGTACTTC.

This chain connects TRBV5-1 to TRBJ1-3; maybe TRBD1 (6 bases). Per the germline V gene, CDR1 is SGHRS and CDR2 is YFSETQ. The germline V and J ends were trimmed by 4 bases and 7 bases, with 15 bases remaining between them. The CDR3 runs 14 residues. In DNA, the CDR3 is TGCGCCAGCAGCACCGCAGGGGCGCGTAACACCATATATTTT. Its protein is CASSTAGARNTIYF. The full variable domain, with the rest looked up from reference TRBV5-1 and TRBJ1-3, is KAGVTQTPRYLIKTRGQQVTLSCSPISGHRSVSWYQQTPGQGLQFLFEYFSETQRNKGNFPGRFSGRQFSNSRSEMNVSTLELGDSALYLCASSTAGARNTIYFGEGSWLTVV.

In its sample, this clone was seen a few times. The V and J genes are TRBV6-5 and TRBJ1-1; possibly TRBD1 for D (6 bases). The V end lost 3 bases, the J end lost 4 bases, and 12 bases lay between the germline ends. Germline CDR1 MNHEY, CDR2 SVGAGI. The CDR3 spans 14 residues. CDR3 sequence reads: CASSYQGWATEAFF. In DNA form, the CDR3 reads TGTGCCAGCAGTTATCAGGGGTGGGCCACTGAAGCTTTCTTT.

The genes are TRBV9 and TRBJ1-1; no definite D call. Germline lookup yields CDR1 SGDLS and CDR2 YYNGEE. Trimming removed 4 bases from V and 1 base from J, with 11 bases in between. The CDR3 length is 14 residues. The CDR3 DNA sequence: TGTGCCAGCAGCCCCGGACGGGGGAACACTGAAGCTTTCTTT. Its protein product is CASSPGRGNTEAFF.

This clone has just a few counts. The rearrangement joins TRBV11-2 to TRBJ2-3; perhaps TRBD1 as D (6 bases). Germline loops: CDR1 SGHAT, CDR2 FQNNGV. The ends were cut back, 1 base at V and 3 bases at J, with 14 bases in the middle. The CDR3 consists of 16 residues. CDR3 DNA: TGTGCCAGCAGCTTAGCTCACAGGGTATGGACAGATACGCAGTATTTT. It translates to CASSLAHRVWTDTQYF.

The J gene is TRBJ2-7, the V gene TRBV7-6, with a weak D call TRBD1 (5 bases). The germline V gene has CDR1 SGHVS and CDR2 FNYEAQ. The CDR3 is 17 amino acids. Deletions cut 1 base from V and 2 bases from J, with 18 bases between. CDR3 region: CASSLEPDRSPTYEQYF. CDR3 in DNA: TGTGCCAGCAGCTTAGAACCCGACAGAAGCCCAACCTACGAGCAGTACTTC.

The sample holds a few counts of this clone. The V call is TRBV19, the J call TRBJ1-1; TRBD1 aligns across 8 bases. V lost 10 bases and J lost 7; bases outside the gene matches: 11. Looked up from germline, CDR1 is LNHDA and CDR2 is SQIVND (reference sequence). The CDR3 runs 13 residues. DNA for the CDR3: TGTGCCACCTCAGGGGGCGGTTCTAGTGAAGCTTTCTTT. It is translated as CATSGGGSSEAFF.

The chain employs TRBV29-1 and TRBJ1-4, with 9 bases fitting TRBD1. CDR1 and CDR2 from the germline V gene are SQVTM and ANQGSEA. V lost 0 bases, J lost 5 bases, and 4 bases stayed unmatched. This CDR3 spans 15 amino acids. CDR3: CSVEEAGTGNEKLFF. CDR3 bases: TGCAGCGTTGAAGAAGCCGGGACAGGGAATGAAAAACTGTTTTTT.

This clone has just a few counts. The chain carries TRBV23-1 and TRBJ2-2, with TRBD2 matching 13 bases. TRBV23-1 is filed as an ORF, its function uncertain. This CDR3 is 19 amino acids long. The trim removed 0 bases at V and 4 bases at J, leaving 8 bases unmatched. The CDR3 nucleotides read TGCGCCAGCAGTCAATCGACTAGCGGGGGGCCCGAGCCCACCGGGGAGCTGTTTTTT. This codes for CASSQSTSGGPEPTGELFF.

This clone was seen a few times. The CDR3 sequence is CASSRTGGPADYGYTF. The CDR3 bases are TGTGCCAGCAGTCGGACAGGGGGCCCGGCGGACTATGGCTACACCTTC. J is TRBJ1-2 and V is TRBV5-4; 11 bases are shared with TRBD1. The CDR3 contains 16 residues. Germline lookup yields CDR1 SGHNT and CDR2 YYREEE (reference sequence). V shed 5 bases and J 3 bases; nucleotides not matched to a gene: 9.

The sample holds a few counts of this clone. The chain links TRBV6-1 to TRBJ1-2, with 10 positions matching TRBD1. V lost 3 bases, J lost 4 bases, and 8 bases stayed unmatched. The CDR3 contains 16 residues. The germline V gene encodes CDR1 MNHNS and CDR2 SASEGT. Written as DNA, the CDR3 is TGTGCCAGCAGTGACCTCGGGACAGGGGTTATCTATGGCTACACCTTC. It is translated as CASSDLGTGVIYGYTF.

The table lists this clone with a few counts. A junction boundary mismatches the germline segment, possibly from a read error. The CDR3 DNA reads TGTGCCGGCTCACCCGGACAGGGTGATGAAAAACTGTTTTTT. Encoded protein: CAGSPGQGDEKLFF. The rearrangement links TRBV18 to TRBJ1-4, with 8 positions matching TRBD1. This CDR3 spans 14 amino acids. CDR1 and CDR2 from the germline V gene are KGHSH and LQKENI.

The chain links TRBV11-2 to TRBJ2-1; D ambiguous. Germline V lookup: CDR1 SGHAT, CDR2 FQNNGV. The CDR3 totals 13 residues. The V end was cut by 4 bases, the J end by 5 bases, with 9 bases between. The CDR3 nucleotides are TGTGCCAGCAGCTCGCAGGTGAACAATGAGCAGTTCTTC. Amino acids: CASSSQVNNEQFF.

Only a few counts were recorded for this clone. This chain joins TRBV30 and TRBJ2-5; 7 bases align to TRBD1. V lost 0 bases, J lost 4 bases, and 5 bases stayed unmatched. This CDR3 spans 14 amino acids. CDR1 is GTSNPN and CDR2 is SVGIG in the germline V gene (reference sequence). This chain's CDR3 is CAWSVGGGGETQYF. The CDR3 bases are TGTGCCTGGAGTGTAGGGGGCGGAGGAGAGACCCAGTACTTC.

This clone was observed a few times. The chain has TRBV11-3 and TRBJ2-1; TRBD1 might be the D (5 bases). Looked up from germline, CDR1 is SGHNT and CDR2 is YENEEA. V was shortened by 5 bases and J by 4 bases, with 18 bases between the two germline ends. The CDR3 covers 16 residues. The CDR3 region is CASSPRSGHPYNEQFF. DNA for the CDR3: TGTGCCAGCAGCCCCAGATCCGGACACCCGTACAATGAGCAGTTCTTC.

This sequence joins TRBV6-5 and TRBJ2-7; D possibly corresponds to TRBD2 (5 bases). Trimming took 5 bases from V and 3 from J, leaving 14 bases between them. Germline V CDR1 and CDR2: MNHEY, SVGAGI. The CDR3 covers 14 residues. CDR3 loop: CASSRSVEGYEQYF. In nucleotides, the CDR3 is TGTGCCAGCAGTAGGTCGGTAGAGGGCTACGAGCAGTACTTC.

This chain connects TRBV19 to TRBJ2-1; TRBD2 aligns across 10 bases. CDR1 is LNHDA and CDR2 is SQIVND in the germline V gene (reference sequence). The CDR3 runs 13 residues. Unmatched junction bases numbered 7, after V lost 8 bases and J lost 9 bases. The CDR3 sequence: CASQSGGVGEQFF. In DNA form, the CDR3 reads TGTGCCAGTCAAAGCGGGGGGGTCGGTGAGCAGTTCTTC.

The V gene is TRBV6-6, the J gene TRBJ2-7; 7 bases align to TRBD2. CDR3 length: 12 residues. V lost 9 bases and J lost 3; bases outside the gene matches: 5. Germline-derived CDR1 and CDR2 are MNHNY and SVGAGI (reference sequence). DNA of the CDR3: TGTGCCAGATCATCGGGGGGCTACGAGCAGTACTTC. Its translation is CARSSGGYEQYF.

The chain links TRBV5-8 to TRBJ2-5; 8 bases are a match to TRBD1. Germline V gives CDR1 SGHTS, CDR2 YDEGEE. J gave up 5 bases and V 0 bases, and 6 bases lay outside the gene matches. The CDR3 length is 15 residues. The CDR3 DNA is TGTGCCAGCAGCTTGGGTGCAGGGGGCAGGGAGACCCAGTACTTC. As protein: CASSLGAGGRETQYF.

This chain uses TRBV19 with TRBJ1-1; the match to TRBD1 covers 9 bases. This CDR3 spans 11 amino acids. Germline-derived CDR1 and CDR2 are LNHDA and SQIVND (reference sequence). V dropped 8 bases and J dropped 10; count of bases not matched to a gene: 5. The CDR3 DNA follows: TGTGCCAGTCTACAGGGGGCGCGAGCTTTCTTT. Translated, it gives CASLQGARAFF.

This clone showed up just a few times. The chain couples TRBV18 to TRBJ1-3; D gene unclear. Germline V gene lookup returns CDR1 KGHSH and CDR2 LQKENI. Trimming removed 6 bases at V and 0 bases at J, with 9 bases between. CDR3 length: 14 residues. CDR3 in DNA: TGTGCCAGCTCCGCGGATCTCTCTGGAAACACCATATATTTT. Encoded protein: CASSADLSGNTIYF.

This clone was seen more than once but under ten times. CDR3 protein: CASSGQRGETQYF. The CDR3 region has the DNA TGTGCCTCCTCTGGACAGCGTGGGGAGACCCAGTACTTC. The J gene is TRBJ2-5, the V gene TRBV2, with TRBD1 as a possible D gene (6 bases). Germline CDR1 reads SNHLY; CDR2 reads FYNNEI. CDR3 length: 13 residues. Trimming took 11 bases from V and 5 from J, leaving 18 bases between them.